These 10 T cell receptor beta chains were all obtained from the same sample, sequenced in a study of post-analysis software for immune sequencing data. Study-level results: Patients used about five TRBV segments, including TRBV5-6, TRBV5-1 and TRBV20-1, more often than controls.

Unique molecular identifiers tagged the TCR beta cDNA libraries. TCRdb used MiXCR to reprocess the PCR reads, holding one entry per CDR3 protein. The sample consists of about 810,000 distinct CDR3 sequences, roughly 50% of them appearing once. No antigen has been identified for these receptors. Sequencing was carried out using blood. The receptor source for this set is a girl aged 5 to 17 with multiple sclerosis.

The chain links TRBV7-9 to TRBJ2-5, with 14 positions matching TRBD2. This CDR3 spans 18 amino acids. Unmatched junction bases numbered 9, after V lost 5 bases and J lost 1 base. Germline V lookup: CDR1 SEHNR, CDR2 FQNEAQ (reference sequence). The CDR3 DNA follows: TGTGCCAGCAGCCGTGGGACTAGCGGGAGTGCAAGCCAAGAGACCCAGTACTTC. Translation: CASSRGTSGSASQETQYF. The entire variable domain, with the rest obtained from reference TRBV7-9 and TRBJ2-5, is as follows: DTGVSQNPRHKITKRGQNVTFRCDPISEHNRLYWYRQTLGQGPEFLTYFQNEAQLEKSRLLSDRFSAERPKGSFSTLEIQRTEQGDSAMYLCASSRGTSGSASQETQYFGPGTRLLVL.

The chain joins TRBV3-1 to TRBJ1-6; 8 bases fit TRBD1. J gave up 14 bases and V 4 bases, and 13 bases lay outside the gene matches. Germline V gene data show CDR1 as LGHDT and CDR2 as YNNKEL (reference sequence). The CDR3 totals 15 residues. The CDR3 reads CASSRTRDRRLSLHF. The CDR3 bases are TGTGCCAGCAGCCGTACGAGGGACAGGCGATTGTCCCTCCACTTT.

This chain links TRBV7-9 with TRBJ1-2; D gene unclear. Per germline, CDR1 SEHNR and CDR2 FQNEAQ (reference sequence). Trimming took 3 bases from V and 4 from J, leaving 12 bases between them. The CDR3 consists of 14 residues. DNA for the CDR3: TGTGCCAGCAGCTTGAATCCAAGTAGCTATGGCTACACCTTC. Translation gives CASSLNPSSYGYTF.

The chain couples TRBV14 to TRBJ1-2; the D is unclear. V dropped 6 bases and J dropped 6 bases, with 14 bases sitting between them. The CDR3 spans 13 residues. Germline CDR1 is SGHDN and CDR2 is FVKESK. The CDR3 is CASSPLWGDGYTF. The CDR3 DNA is TGTGCCAGCAGTCCTTTGTGGGGAGATGGCTACACCTTC. The whole variable domain, filled in from reference TRBV14 and TRBJ1-2, reads EAGVTQFPSHSVIEKGQTVTLRCDPISGHDNLYWYRRVMGKEIKFLLHFVKESKQDESGMPNNRFLAERTGGTYSTLKVQPAELEDSGVYFCASSPLWGDGYTFGSGTRLTVV.

This clonotype came up a few times. This chain connects TRBV12-3 or TRBV12-4 to TRBJ1-2, with D possibly being TRBD1 (5 bases). The CDR3 length is 14 residues. V was trimmed by 3 bases and J by 2 bases, leaving 10 bases between them. CDR3 nucleotide sequence: TGTGCCAGCAGTTTTGACAGATACAACTATGGCTACACCTTC. The encoded protein is CASSFDRYNYGYTF.

There are a few counts of this clonotype. V and J are TRBV29-1 and TRBJ1-4; D gene uncertain. Germline CDR1 SQVTM, CDR2 ANQGSEA. This CDR3 comprises 13 residues. V lost 4 bases and J 4 bases, leaving 10 bases between the germline ends. CDR3 region: CSVVQRFNEKLFF. CDR3 DNA sequence: TGCAGCGTTGTGCAGCGATTTAATGAAAAACTGTTTTTT.

The rearrangement joins TRBV12-5 to TRBJ2-3, with 12 bases matching TRBD1. CDR1 is LGHNT and CDR2 is FRNRAP in the germline V gene. The J segment lost 3 bases and the V segment lost 7 bases, leaving 11 bases of the junction unmatched. CDR3 length: 17 residues. CDR3 DNA sequence: TGTGCTAGTGCCACGAACCCGGGACAGGGGGCTACAGATACGCAGTATTTT. As protein: CASATNPGQGATDTQYF.

This clonotype has a single count. The V gene is TRBV7-9, the J gene TRBJ1-2; D uncertain. Germline-derived CDR1 and CDR2 are SEHNR and FQNEAQ (reference sequence). The CDR3 has 18 amino acids. Trimming cost V 1 base and J 8 bases, with 26 bases left between them. The CDR3 sequence is CASSLEVYRAAGGGGYTF. The CDR3, as DNA: TGTGCCAGCAGCTTAGAGGTTTATAGGGCTGCCGGTGGTGGCGGCTACACCTTC.

V gene TRBV3-1 combines with J gene TRBJ2-3, with a possible D match to TRBD2 (6 bases). The CDR3 has 17 amino acids. Trimming took 0 bases from V and 1 from J, leaving 14 bases between them. Germline V gene lookup returns CDR1 LGHDT and CDR2 YNNKEL (reference sequence). As DNA, the CDR3 is TGTGCCAGCAGCCAAGATGGAGGGACTCGTCGCACAGATACGCAGTATTTT. As protein: CASSQDGGTRRTDTQYF.

This clonotype was counted a few times. The rearrangement uses TRBV5-5 and TRBJ1-2; the D gene is possibly TRBD1 (6 bases). CDR3 length equals 15 residues. Trimming took off 3 bases at V and 3 bases at J, with 15 bases between the two ends. Germline V lookup: CDR1 SGHKS, CDR2 YYEKEE (reference sequence). The CDR3 DNA sequence: TGTGCCAGCAGCTGGGGGCCGGGGGAGGACTATGGCTACACCTTC. It yields the protein CASSWGPGEDYGYTF.